Presented here are 23 T cell receptor beta chains from one specimen sequenced in a study of long-term antiretroviral therapy in people with HIV. Survey level was the resolution at which the v3.0 immunoSEQ assay ran. The repertoire was sequenced with immunoSEQ multiplex PCR; TCRdb's copy has only in-frame clones and lacks some. The sample carries 19,000 or so clones, about 80% recorded once. The source was unsorted PBMCs, collected 2.2 years after starting antiretroviral therapy. These receptors originate from a man aged 50 or older with HIV.

This chain connects TRBV5-6 to TRBJ1-2; a possible D gene is TRBD1 (5 bases). The CDR3 is 16 amino acids. V lost 1 base and J 7 bases, leaving 20 bases between the germline ends. CDR1 and CDR2 (germline): SGHDT, YYEEEE. The CDR3: CASSLMNRQTSGGYTF. CDR3 nucleotide sequence: TGTGCCAGCAGCTTGATGAACAGGCAAACTAGCGGTGGCTACACCTTC.

The chain combines TRBV4-3 with TRBJ2-3, with unresolved D. CDR1 is LGHNA, CDR2 YSLEER, per germline. V lost 1 base, J lost 6 bases, and 11 bases lay in between. The CDR3 contains 14 residues. Here the CDR3 reads CASSQVHPEDTQYF. The CDR3 DNA follows: TGCGCCAGCAGCCAAGTCCACCCGGAGGATACGCAGTATTTT.

The J gene is TRBJ2-1, the V gene TRBV7-2; possibly TRBD1 for D (6 bases). The CDR3 sequence is 16 residues long. Trimming pared 1 base from V and 7 bases from J, leaving 17 bases between. Germline V gives CDR1 SGHTA, CDR2 FQGNSA. The CDR3 DNA sequence: TGTGCCAGCAGCTTAGTACCCCAGGGGATAGCTAATGAGCAGTTCTTC. It translates to CASSLVPQGIANEQFF.

The chain recombines TRBV6-1 with TRBJ2-1, with TRBD2 matching 9 bases. In germline, CDR1 is MNHNS, CDR2 SASEGT. The trim removed 2 bases at V and 3 bases at J, leaving 8 bases unmatched. This CDR3 has 17 residues. CDR3 residues: CASSELAGGLYYNEQFF. The CDR3 nucleotides read TGTGCCAGCAGTGAATTGGCGGGGGGGTTATACTACAATGAGCAGTTCTTC.

This clone was observed a handful of times. This rearrangement joins TRBV7-2 to TRBJ1-2, with 9 bases identical to TRBD1. This CDR3 is built from 15 residues. In germline, CDR1 is SGHTA, CDR2 FQGNSA. The junction had 6 bases not matched to a gene; V was cut back by 5 bases and J by 2 bases. The CDR3: CASSPGTGWNYGYTF. The CDR3 nucleotides are TGTGCCAGCAGCCCCGGGACAGGGTGGAACTATGGCTACACCTTC.

This chain uses TRBV9 with TRBJ2-1, with D unresolved. CDR1 and CDR2 from the germline V gene are SGDLS and YYNGEE. The V end was cut by 0 bases, the J end by 5 bases, with 6 bases between. The CDR3 is 13 amino acids. In DNA form, the CDR3 reads TGTGCCAGCAGCGTAGACAGCCACAATGAGCAGTTCTTC. This codes for CASSVDSHNEQFF.

This chain joins TRBV4-3 and TRBJ1-1; 8 bases are shared with TRBD1. This CDR3 spans 13 amino acids. The germline gives CDR1 LGHNA, CDR2 YSLEER. V was pared by 8 bases and J by 3 bases, with 5 bases of the junction left unmatched. CDR3 nucleotides: TGCGCCAGCGGAATGGACAGGGACACTGAAGCTTTCTTT. It specifies CASGMDRDTEAFF.

V usage is TRBV29-1 and J usage is TRBJ1-2; 7 bases align to TRBD1. The CDR3 runs to 12 residues. Germline-derived CDR1 and CDR2 are SQVTM and ANQGSEA. The ends lost 1 base at V and 8 bases at J; junction bases unmatched: 4. The CDR3 is CSVEATGLGYTF. For the CDR3, the DNA is TGCAGCGTTGAAGCGACAGGGTTAGGCTACACCTTC.

The rearrangement links TRBV5-1 to TRBJ1-1; 7 bases agree with TRBD1. The V gene's germline CDR1 is SGHRS and CDR2 YFSETQ. J gave up 0 bases and V 4 bases, and 6 bases lay outside the gene matches. CDR3 length: 15 residues. Here the CDR3 DNA reads TGCGCCAGCAGCGAATCGACAGGGATGAACACTGAAGCTTTCTTT. It codes for CASSESTGMNTEAFF.

The chain is built from TRBV7-2 and TRBJ2-7, with 8 bases fitting TRBD1. This CDR3 comprises 15 residues. Germline values: CDR1 SGHTA, CDR2 FQGNSA. V dropped 4 bases and J dropped 3; count of bases not matched to a gene: 8. CDR3 sequence: CASSSKGTGSYEQYF. The CDR3 DNA reads TGTGCCAGCAGCTCAAAAGGGACAGGAAGCTACGAGCAGTACTTC.

The chain couples TRBV7-3 to TRBJ2-7; the D gene is possibly TRBD1 (5 bases). This CDR3 is 14 amino acids long. The V gene's germline CDR1 is SGHTA and CDR2 FQGTGA. Between the trimmed V and J ends, which lost 4 bases and 5 bases, there was a span of 15 bases. CDR3 DNA sequence: TGTGCCAGCAGCTCAGTGGGGTGGGGCAACGAGCAGTACTTC. Its protein product is CASSSVGWGNEQYF.

The chain joins TRBV9 to TRBJ2-1; D not certain. This CDR3 is built from 15 residues. Trimming removed 6 bases at V and 6 bases at J, with 19 bases between. Germline loops: CDR1 SGDLS, CDR2 YYNGEE. CDR3 sequence: CASNPNMASRNEQFF. The CDR3 nucleotides are TGTGCCAGCAACCCGAATATGGCGAGTCGCAATGAGCAGTTCTTC.

This chain joins TRBV19 and TRBJ1-5; 7 bases map to TRBD1. V shed 2 bases and J 7 bases; nucleotides not matched to a gene: 2. Germline CDR1 and CDR2: LNHDA and SQIVND (reference sequence). This CDR3 is built from 13 residues. The CDR3 spells CASSIRDSQPQHF. The CDR3 region has the DNA TGTGCCAGTAGTATACGGGACAGCCAGCCCCAGCATTTT.

This chain uses TRBV11-2 with TRBJ2-7; D is possibly TRBD1 (5 bases). Germline loops: CDR1 SGHAT, CDR2 FQNNGV. This CDR3 spans 12 amino acids. V lost 6 bases and J 5 bases, leaving 11 bases between the germline ends. The CDR3 DNA reads TGTGCCAGCAGATGGGGCGACAACGAGCAGTACTTC. Its protein product is CASRWGDNEQYF.

This clone was recorded only once. The chain joins TRBV27 to TRBJ1-2, with D perhaps TRBD1 (6 bases). The V gene's germline CDR1 is MNHEY and CDR2 SMNVEV (reference sequence). Trimming shortened V by 0 bases and J by 4 bases, and 18 bases separated the two germline ends. There are 17 residues in the CDR3. The CDR3, as DNA: TGTGCCAGCAGTTTATCATCGATAGGGGGGGGAGTCTATGGCTACACCTTC. The encoded protein is CASSLSSIGGGVYGYTF.

This rearrangement joins TRBV5-5 to TRBJ1-5, with D perhaps TRBD1 (5 bases). CDR3 length equals 15 residues. CDR1 is SGHKS, CDR2 YYEKEE, per germline (reference sequence). Between the trimmed V and J ends, which lost 4 bases and 0 bases, there was a span of 11 bases. DNA for the CDR3: TGTGCCAGCAGCGGGGACGGCTATAGCAATCAGCCCCAGCATTTT. Translating it yields CASSGDGYSNQPQHF.

V usage is TRBV6-5 and J usage is TRBJ2-1, with TRBD2 matching over 8 bases. Germline CDR1 MNHEY, CDR2 SVGAGI. V lost 0 bases, J lost 10 bases, and 8 bases stayed unmatched. There are 15 residues in the CDR3. CDR3 sequence: CASSYSAGGHWEQFF. CDR3 DNA: TGTGCCAGCAGTTACTCGGCGGGGGGTCATTGGGAGCAGTTCTTC.

The V and J genes are TRBV19 and TRBJ2-7; 8 nucleotides line up with TRBD1. The CDR3 totals 15 residues. Germline assignment: CDR1 LNHDA and CDR2 SQIVND (reference sequence). Losses at the gene ends were 8 bases for V and 1 base for J; bases not matched to a gene: 10. In DNA, the CDR3 is TGTGCCAGTGGCCCCGGGACAGGCCTTTCCTACGAGCAGTACTTC. Amino acid sequence: CASGPGTGLSYEQYF.

The genes are TRBV29-1 and TRBJ2-3; a weak D match, TRBD1 (5 bases). The CDR3 covers 14 residues. Germline V gives CDR1 SQVTM, CDR2 ANQGSEA. The V gene lost 0 bases and the J gene lost 1 base, with 8 bases spanning the gap. The CDR3 is CSVEEGLGTDTQYF. CDR3 DNA sequence: TGCAGCGTTGAAGAGGGGCTGGGCACAGATACGCAGTATTTT.

V and J are TRBV6-5 and TRBJ2-5; D is undetermined. V was pared by 2 bases and J by 5 bases, with 3 bases between. CDR1 is MNHEY, CDR2 SVGAGI, per germline. CDR3 length: 11 amino acids. CDR3 sequence (DNA): TGTGCCAGCAGTTACCGGGAGACCCAGTACTTC. It is translated as CASSYRETQYF.

CDR3 nucleotide sequence: TGCGCCAGCAGTGGGGCCCAGAACAAAAACATTCAGTACTTC. Translation: CASSGAQNKNIQYF. The V gene is TRBV10-2, the J gene TRBJ2-4; D unclear. V dropped 4 bases and J dropped 3 bases, with 10 bases sitting between them. Germline CDR1 and CDR2: WSHSY and SAAADI. The CDR3 sequence is 14 residues long.

The chain combines TRBV7-2 with TRBJ1-3; D is possibly TRBD1 (5 bases). Trimming left V 0 bases short and J 2 bases short, with 11 bases between. The germline gives CDR1 SGHTA, CDR2 FQGNSA. The CDR3 extends over 16 amino acids. CDR3 DNA: TGTGCCAGCAGCTTAGCGGGCAGGGCCGCTGGAAACACCATATATTTT. Protein product: CASSLAGRAAGNTIYF.

The V call is TRBV7-8, the J call TRBJ2-1, with 10 positions matching TRBD2. The CDR3 length is 13 residues. Unmatched junction bases numbered 4, after V lost 8 bases and J lost 6 bases. CDR1 is SGHVS and CDR2 is FQNEAQ in the germline V gene. The CDR3 nucleotides read TGTGCCAGCGGGGGACTAGCGAGCAATGAGCAGTTCTTC. Its translation is CASGGLASNEQFF.